This T cell receptor beta chain was profiled in a study of blood T cell repertoires in COVID-19. Study details: Samples representing acute and convalescent COVID-19 were sourced from the United States, Italy and Spain.

The CDR3 is made up of 15 amino acids. The V gene end was trimmed by 6 bases and the J gene end by 2 bases; junction bases not matched to a gene: 9. Germline V gene sequence: CDR1 MNHEY, CDR2 SMNVEV (reference sequence). Sequencing was performed with immunoSEQ multiplex PCR; in TCRdb, only in-frame clones are kept and a portion is missing. The sample has 65,000 to 80,000 clones; about 92% are singletons. This TCR was recovered from a human donor in a cohort sampled during active COVID-19. What was sequenced was peripheral blood. The chain recombines TRBV27 with TRBJ2-7; 8 nucleotides agree with TRBD1. The DNA of the CDR3 is TGTGCCAGCAGCAGAGAGACAGGGGACGCCTACGAGCAGTACTTC. It translates to CASSRETGDAYEQYF.